The rows below give T cell receptor beta chains drawn from one sample of a study of graft-versus-host responses after intestinal transplantation. Sequenced by immunoSEQ multiplex PCR; TCRdb stores in-frame clones only, minus some. This table has 85,000 to 100,000 clones, 85% to 95% appearing once. The antigens for these receptors are not known. Here the sequenced sample was unstimulated CD8+ T cells sorted from spleen or lymph node cells, taken before intestinal transplant. The receptors were sampled from a human donor who received an intestinal transplant. The CDR3 runs from the conserved cysteine through the conserved F or W. Each record gives: V gene, D gene, J gene, clone size, CDR3 DNA, CDR3 protein. D genes are given only for firm matches. Size tells how often a clone was seen (once, few, many) or the class of an expanded clone, and some rows leave it out.

V: TRBV6-5
D: -
J: TRBJ1-4
size: -
DNA: TGTGCCAGCAGTTACTCGGGACTTAATGAAAAACTGTTTTTT
CDR3: CASSYSGLNEKLFF

V: TRBV27
D: -
J: TRBJ1-6
size: -
DNA: TGTGCCAGCAGGCCGAGACAGAGCTCCTATAATTCACCCCTCCACTTT
CDR3: CASRPRQSSYNSPLHF

V: TRBV7-8
D: -
J: TRBJ2-1
size: once
DNA: TGTGCCAGCAGCCCCAACGATCGGACAAGGTACAATGAGCAGTTCTTC
CDR3: CASSPNDRTRYNEQFF

V: TRBV6-6
D: -
J: TRBJ1-6
size: -
DNA: TGTGCCAGCAGACACAGGGTCCGTTGGAATTCACCCCTCCACTTT
CDR3: CASRHRVRWNSPLHF

V: TRBV11-2
D: -
J: TRBJ2-7
size: -
DNA: TGTGCCAGCAGCTTCTCCTCGTGGCACTACGGCGAGGGCGAGCAGTACTTC
CDR3: CASSFSSWHYGEGEQYF

V: TRBV30
D: TRBD1
J: TRBJ1-2
size: -
DNA: TGTGCCTATCTACAGGGGCCCTATGGCTACACCTTC
CDR3: CAYLQGPYGYTF

V: TRBV5-1
D: -
J: TRBJ2-1
size: -
DNA: TGCGCCAGCAGCTTGAATGACAGGTACGAATCCTACAATGAGCAGTTCTTC
CDR3: CASSLNDRYESYNEQFF

V: TRBV27
D: -
J: TRBJ2-1
size: -
DNA: TGTGCCAGCAGCTATGGGGCTAGCGAGTACAATGAGCAGTTCTTC
CDR3: CASSYGASEYNEQFF

V: TRBV4-3
D: -
J: TRBJ2-7
size: -
DNA: TGCGCCAGCAGCCAAGTCCAGACTGGGTTACCCTACGAGCAGTACTTC
CDR3: CASSQVQTGLPYEQYF

V: TRBV6-1
D: -
J: TRBJ2-5
size: -
DNA: TGTGCCAGCAGTGAATTTTTATATGGCAGTCGCCAAGAGACCCAGTACTTC
CDR3: CASSEFLYGSRQETQYF

V: TRBV6-6
D: -
J: TRBJ1-1
size: -
DNA: TGTGCCAGCATCCAACAGTCCATGAACACTGAAGCTTTCTTT
CDR3: CASIQQSMNTEAFF

V: TRBV29-1
D: -
J: TRBJ2-1
size: -
DNA: TGCAGCGTTGACCAACTATACAATGAGCAGTTCTTC
CDR3: CSVDQLYNEQFF

V: TRBV5-4
D: -
J: TRBJ2-1
size: -
DNA: TGTGCCAGCCACGATGCGAATGAGCAGTTCTTC
CDR3: CASHDANEQFF

V: TRBV4-3
D: TRBD1
J: TRBJ1-2
size: -
DNA: TGCGCCAGCAGCCAAGATAGGGGGCACCCTAACTATGGCTACACCTTC
CDR3: CASSQDRGHPNYGYTF